The rows below give T cell receptor beta chains drawn from one sample of a study of technical replicates of blood from several donors. The data were produced by immunoSEQ multiplex PCR, yet TCRdb's version contains in-frame clones alone and is incomplete. In the table there are almost 85,000 clones, 95% to 98% of which are singletons. The sequencing input was T cells isolated from PBMCs. Receptor source: a human donor in good health. The CDR3 runs from the conserved cysteine through the conserved F or W. D genes are given only for firm matches. The size entry is marked missing in some rows and otherwise reads once, few, many or a size class.

v_call	j_call	clone_size	d_call	cdr3_nt	cdr3_aa
TRBV29-1	TRBJ1-2	NA	NA	TGCAGCGCGGCGGGGGGCTATGGCTACACCTTC	CSAAGGYGYTF
TRBV4-1	TRBJ1-4	NA	TRBD1	TGCGCCAGCAGCCCGGCGATTAGGACAGGGGCCTTTGAAAAACTGTTTTTT	CASSPAIRTGAFEKLFF
TRBV6-1	TRBJ2-7	NA	TRBD1	TGTGCCAGCAGATCGACAGGGACCTACGAGCAGTACTTC	CASRSTGTYEQYF
TRBV9	TRBJ2-2	NA	NA	TGTGCCAGCACCCCCGGGGGACCCGGGGAGCTGTTTTTT	CASTPGGPGELFF
TRBV4-1	TRBJ2-1	NA	TRBD2	TGCGCCAGCAGCCAGGGCGGGGGTGAGCAGTTCTTC	CASSQGGGEQFF
TRBV19	TRBJ2-6	NA	NA	TGTGCCAGTACGATGAGATCTGGGGCCAACGTCCTGACTTTC	CASTMRSGANVLTF
TRBV27	TRBJ2-1	NA	NA	TGTGCCAGCAGTTTAGACTACAACAATGAGCAGTTCTTC	CASSLDYNNEQFF
TRBV10-1	TRBJ2-5	NA	TRBD1	TGCGCCAGCAGTGGGGGGACAGGCATAGAGACCCAGTACTTC	CASSGGTGIETQYF
TRBV2	TRBJ2-7	NA	NA	TGTGCCAGCAGTGAATGGTCAGGCGGTGGGGGGGAGCAGTACTTC	CASSEWSGGGGEQYF
TRBV5-1	TRBJ2-7	NA	TRBD1	TGCGCCAGCAGCTTAACAGGGGGGAACGAGCAGTACTTC	CASSLTGGNEQYF
TRBV29-1	TRBJ2-1	NA	NA	TGCAGCGTAGGAGCCCGGCGGGGATCAGAGACCTCCTACAATGAGCAGTTCTTC	CSVGARRGSETSYNEQFF
TRBV7-3	TRBJ2-3	NA	NA	TGTGCCAGCAGCCCCGAGGTGGGAGATACGCAGTATTTT	CASSPEVGDTQYF
TRBV5-6	TRBJ1-5	NA	NA	TGTGCCAGCAGCTTGACAGTTGGGAATCAGCCCCAGCATTTT	CASSLTVGNQPQHF
TRBV18	TRBJ1-1	few	NA	TGTGCCAGCTCGGAAGGCGGTGGGAACACTGAAGCTTTCTTT	CASSEGGGNTEAFF
TRBV19	TRBJ1-3	NA	NA	TGTGCCAGTAGTGCCTACAGGGTATCTCGTGGAAACACCATATATTTT	CASSAYRVSRGNTIYF
TRBV27	TRBJ2-7	NA	NA	TGTGCCAGCAGTTTAGGGTCGGCCGGGTACGAGCAGTACTTC	CASSLGSAGYEQYF
TRBV5-5	TRBJ2-7	NA	NA	TGTGCCAGCAGCTTGACAGACCATAGCTCCTACGAGCAGTACTTC	CASSLTDHSSYEQYF
TRBV5-4	TRBJ1-3	NA	NA	TGTGCCAGCAGCTTAGGGGATCCCTCTGGAAACACCATATATTTT	CASSLGDPSGNTIYF
TRBV28	TRBJ1-1	NA	TRBD1	TGTGCCACCCAGGGACAGGGGGCACCGAACACTGAAGCTTTCTTT	CATQGQGAPNTEAFF
TRBV5-1	TRBJ2-3	NA	TRBD2	TGCGCCAGCAGCCCCACCTTGTCTCTTGGACTAGCGGGGTTAGATACGCAGTATTTT	CASSPTLSLGLAGLDTQYF
TRBV5-6	TRBJ2-1	NA	TRBD2	TGTGCCAGCAGCTCGGGACTAGCGGGAGCGGGAGAGCAGTTCTTC	CASSSGLAGAGEQFF
TRBV10-3	TRBJ1-2	NA	TRBD1	TGTGCCATCAGATACGGACAGGAATATGGCTACACCTTC	CAIRYGQEYGYTF
TRBV5-1	TRBJ2-1	NA	NA	TGCGCCAGCAGCTTGGCTGAGAGCTCCTACAATGAGCAGTTCTTC	CASSLAESSYNEQFF
TRBV7-2	TRBJ2-5	NA	TRBD1	TGTGCCAGCAGCGCCCGACAGGGAATTCCTCAAGAGACCCAGTACTTC	CASSARQGIPQETQYF
TRBV28	TRBJ1-4	NA	NA	TGTGCCAGCAGTCCAAAGCAAATGAGGTTTGAAAAACTGTTTTTT	CASSPKQMRFEKLFF
TRBV7-6	TRBJ1-1	NA	TRBD1	TGTGCCAGCAGCCCCCGACAGGGGAGAATCACTGAAGCTTTCTTT	CASSPRQGRITEAFF
TRBV10-3	TRBJ2-1	NA	TRBD2	TGTGCCATCAGTCTAGCGGGAGAGCCCAATGAGCAGTTCTTC	CAISLAGEPNEQFF
TRBV27	TRBJ2-5	NA	TRBD2	TGTGCCAGCAGTGAGGGAGCGGGAGTGGGAGAGACCCAGTACTTC	CASSEGAGVGETQYF
TRBV10-3	TRBJ2-7	NA	NA	TGTGCCATCAGTGAGCCCCCCGCCTACGAGCAGTACTTC	CAISEPPAYEQYF
TRBV5-5	TRBJ1-1	NA	TRBD1	TGTGCCAGCAGCTTAGGGACAGGGGGCATGAACACTGAAGCTTTCTTT	CASSLGTGGMNTEAFF
TRBV5-1	TRBJ2-2	NA	NA	TGCGCCAGCAGCCGGACGGGGGGCGAAGACACCGGGGAGCTGTTTTTT	CASSRTGGEDTGELFF
TRBV6-1	TRBJ1-2	NA	TRBD1	TGTGCCAGCAGTGAGTCGACAGGGCCAAACTATGGCTACACCTTC	CASSESTGPNYGYTF
TRBV2	TRBJ2-3	NA	NA	TGTGCCAGCGACGAGACACTTCGTATTGGGCCCACAGATACGCAGTATTTT	CASDETLRIGPTDTQYF
TRBV27	TRBJ1-5	NA	NA	TGTGCCAGCAGTTTATTCGAACACAATCAGCCCCAGCATTTT	CASSLFEHNQPQHF
TRBV29-1	TRBJ2-1	NA	TRBD2	TGCAGCGCTACCACGGGAGGGGAATACAATGAGCAGTTCTTC	CSATTGGEYNEQFF
TRBV28	TRBJ1-2	NA	NA	TGTGCCAGCAGCAGTGGGGCGGATCCTTTCTATGGCTACACCTTC	CASSSGADPFYGYTF
TRBV28	TRBJ2-6	NA	NA	TGTGCCAGCAGCGGGACACAAGGGAGGGCGGCCAACTCTGGGGCCAACGTCCTGACTTTC	CASSGTQGRAANSGANVLTF
TRBV10-3	TRBJ1-2	NA	TRBD1	TGTGCCTCCAGACCAGGACAGGGGGCGCGAACTCCCCCGTATGGCTACACCTTC	CASRPGQGARTPPYGYTF
TRBV7-8	TRBJ1-2	NA	NA	TGTGCCAGCAGCTTAGCCCTCACACTCACTATAAACTATGGCTACACCTTC	CASSLALTLTINYGYTF
TRBV4-1	TRBJ2-7	NA	NA	TGCGCCAGCAGCCAAGGGAGGCAGACCACCTCCTACGAGCAGTACTTC	CASSQGRQTTSYEQYF
TRBV5-1	TRBJ2-5	NA	TRBD2	TGCGCCAGCAGCTTGGGGACCGGGACTAACCAAGAGACCCAGTACTTC	CASSLGTGTNQETQYF
TRBV27	TRBJ2-7	NA	TRBD1	TGTGCCAGCAGTTTACCGGGACAGCGACGATTACCCACCTACGAGCAGTACTTC	CASSLPGQRRLPTYEQYF
TRBV6-4	TRBJ2-7	once	NA	TGTGCCAGCAGTTACAATGGCCTCAAGTCAGACGAGCAGTACTTC	CASSYNGLKSDEQYF
TRBV28	TRBJ1-4	NA	TRBD1	TGTGCCAGCAGTCTTCCCAGGGGGCAAGGTGCAACTAATGAAAAACTGTTTTTT	CASSLPRGQGATNEKLFF
TRBV18	TRBJ1-5	NA	TRBD1	TGTGCCAGCTCAACAGGGGTGAATCAGCCCCAGCATTTT	CASSTGVNQPQHF
TRBV5-4	TRBJ2-3	NA	NA	TGTGCCAGCAGCTTGGGGGCGGGCATCGGTACGCAGTATTTT	CASSLGAGIGTQYF
TRBV5-1	TRBJ2-7	NA	TRBD1	TGCGCCAGCAGCCCTGGGACAGGAAGCCGAAGTGGCTCCTACGAGCAGTACTTC	CASSPGTGSRSGSYEQYF
TRBV11-1	TRBJ2-7	NA	NA	TGTGCCAGCAGCTTCCGGGACTACGAGCAGTACTTC	CASSFRDYEQYF
TRBV6-8	TRBJ2-1	NA	NA	TGTGCCAGTTCAAAACTCAGGCGCATTTACAATGAGCAGTTCTTC	CASSKLRRIYNEQFF
TRBV28	TRBJ2-7	NA	TRBD1	TGTGCCAGCAGTTCGGGACAGGGGAGCTACGAGCAGTACTTC	CASSSGQGSYEQYF
TRBV7-6	TRBJ1-5	NA	NA	TGTGCCAGCAGCCCGTTGCCAGGGGAGACTCAGCCCCAGCATTTT	CASSPLPGETQPQHF
TRBV7-8	TRBJ2-3	NA	TRBD2	TGTGCCAGCAGCCGCAGACTAGCGGAGACAGATACGCAGTATTTT	CASSRRLAETDTQYF